This TCR beta chain stems from a study of cytomegalovirus exposure and HLA in healthy donors. Study findings and constraints: According to a later analysis, donors in an Asian-associated ancestry cluster reportedly had fewer N-insertions than the roughly 670-donor mean.

Trimming shortened V by 6 bases and J by 4 bases, and 12 bases separated the two germline ends. This CDR3 contains 13 residues. CDR1 SGHNT and CDR2 YENEEA come from the germline V gene. Notes on this clone: Its target is unknown.

The PCR employed 60 Vbeta primers together with 13 Jbeta primers. Repertoires were generated with immunoSEQ multiplex PCR, while TCRdb's copy carries only in-frame clones and drops some. The repertoire includes 90,000 to 120,000 clones, around 76% of them detected once, and roughly 3% sits in the top ten. Sequenced material: PBMCs. The clonotype comes from a man aged 25 to 45 in good health and CMV-seropositive. The J gene is TRBJ1-1, the V gene TRBV11-3; D is undetermined. CDR3 nucleotides: TGTGCCAGCAGTCGTGTCCGGTTCACTGAAGCTTTCTTT. Translated: CASSRVRFTEAFF.